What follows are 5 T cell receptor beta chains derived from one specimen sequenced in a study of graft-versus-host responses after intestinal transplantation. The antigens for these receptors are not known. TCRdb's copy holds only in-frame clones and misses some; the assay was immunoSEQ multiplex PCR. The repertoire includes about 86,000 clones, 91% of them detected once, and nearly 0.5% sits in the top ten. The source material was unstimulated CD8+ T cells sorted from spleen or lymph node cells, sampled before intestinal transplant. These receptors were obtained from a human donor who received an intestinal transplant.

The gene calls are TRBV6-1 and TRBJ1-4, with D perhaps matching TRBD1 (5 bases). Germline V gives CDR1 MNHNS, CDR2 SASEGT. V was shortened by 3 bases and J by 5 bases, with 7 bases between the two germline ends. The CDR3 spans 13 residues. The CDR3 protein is CASSDSGNEKLFF. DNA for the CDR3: TGTGCCAGCAGTGACTCAGGGAATGAAAAACTGTTTTTT.

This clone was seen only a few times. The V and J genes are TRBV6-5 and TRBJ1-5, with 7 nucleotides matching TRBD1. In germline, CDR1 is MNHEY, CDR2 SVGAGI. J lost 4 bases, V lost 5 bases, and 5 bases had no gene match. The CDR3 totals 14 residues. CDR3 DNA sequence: TGTGCCAGCAGTGGGGACAGTTGGAATCAGCCCCAGCATTTT. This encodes CASSGDSWNQPQHF.

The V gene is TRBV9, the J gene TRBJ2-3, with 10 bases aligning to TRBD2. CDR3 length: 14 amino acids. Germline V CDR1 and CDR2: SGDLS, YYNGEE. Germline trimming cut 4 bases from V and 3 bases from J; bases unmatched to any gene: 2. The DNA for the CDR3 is TGTGCCAGCAGCCGGACTAGCGGTACAGATACGCAGTATTTT. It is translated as CASSRTSGTDTQYF.

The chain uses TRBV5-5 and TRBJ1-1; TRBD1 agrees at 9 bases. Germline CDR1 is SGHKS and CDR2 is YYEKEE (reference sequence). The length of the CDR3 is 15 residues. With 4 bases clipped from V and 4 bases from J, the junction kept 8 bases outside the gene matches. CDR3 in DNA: TGTGCCAGCAGCCTTAGACAGGGGGATCTCACTGAAGCTTTCTTT. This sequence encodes CASSLRQGDLTEAFF.

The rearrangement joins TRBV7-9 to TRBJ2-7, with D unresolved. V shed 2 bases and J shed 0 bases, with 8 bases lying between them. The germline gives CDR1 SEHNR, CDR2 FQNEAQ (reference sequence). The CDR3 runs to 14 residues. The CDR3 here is CASSLTSPSYEQYF. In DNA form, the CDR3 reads TGTGCCAGCAGCTTAACTTCCCCCTCCTACGAGCAGTACTTC.